This TCR beta chain appears in the sequencing data of a study of T cell responses to AZD1222 COVID-19 vaccine. Study findings and constraints: Only 5 or 6 AZD1222 recipients were seropositive at baseline.

About this clone itself: Its specificity is not known.

Data came from immunoSEQ multiplex PCR; TCRdb stores just in-frame clones and leaves some out. This sample carries around 100,000 clones, about 86% of them seen once, and the ten largest clones take about 3%. CDR3 size: 14 residues. CDR1 is SEHNR, CDR2 FQNEAQ, per germline (reference sequence). V was cut by 3 bases and J by 7 bases, with 12 bases left in between. The sequence derives from an adult in good health. The specimen comprised peripheral blood, sampled on day 0 of AZD1222 vaccination. The chain joins TRBV7-9 to TRBJ1-4; TRBD1 is a possible D gene (6 bases). The CDR3 spells CASSFQGISEKLFF. CDR3 sequence (DNA): TGTGCCAGCAGCTTCCAGGGGATTAGTGAAAAACTGTTTTTT.